This passage covers 15 T cell receptor beta chains from one sample sequenced in a study of control samples from healthy donors and cancer patients. Libraries were prepared by immunoSEQ multiplex PCR; TCRdb keeps only in-frame clonotypes and omits some of them. There are about 150,000 clones in the sample; over 90% occur only once, and approximately 2.5% lies in the top ten. Sequenced sample: blood. These receptors were taken from a man in his fifties in good health.

This chain joins TRBV7-6 and TRBJ2-7; 8 positions match TRBD1. CDR1 and CDR2 from the germline V gene are SGHVS and FNYEAQ. This CDR3 spans 13 amino acids. V gave up 6 bases and J gave up 7 bases; unmatched junction bases: 8. The CDR3 here is CASSHDRGDEQYF. DNA for the CDR3: TGTGCCAGCAGTCACGACAGGGGAGATGAGCAGTACTTC.

The V call is TRBV11-2, the J call TRBJ2-7; the D gene is possibly TRBD1 (6 bases). CDR1 is SGHAT, CDR2 FQNNGV, per germline. The V end lost 4 bases, the J end lost 3 bases, and 13 bases lay between the germline ends. The CDR3 runs to 14 residues. CDR3 coding DNA: TGTGCCAGCAGCTCGACGACAGGCCTCTACGAGCAGTACTTC. Its translation is CASSSTTGLYEQYF.

This chain links TRBV5-1 with TRBJ2-3; TRBD2 matches 8 bases. The CDR3 is 17 residues long. Unmatched junction bases numbered 11, after V lost 1 base and J lost 4 bases. Germline V gene data show CDR1 as SGHRS and CDR2 as YFSETQ. CDR3 sequence reads: CASSLSFVPGGPDTQYF. The CDR3 nucleotides are TGCGCCAGCAGCTTGTCTTTCGTCCCGGGAGGGCCAGATACGCAGTATTTT.

V usage is TRBV19 and J usage is TRBJ1-5; TRBD1 matches at 12 bases. This CDR3 has 14 amino acids. CDR1 is LNHDA, CDR2 SQIVND, per germline (reference sequence). Trimming at V came to 6 bases and at J to 7 bases, leaving 4 bases not matched to a gene. CDR3 sequence reads: CASSGTGGPQPQHF. The CDR3 DNA sequence: TGTGCCAGTAGCGGGACAGGGGGCCCGCAGCCCCAGCATTTT.

This rearrangement joins TRBV6-5 to TRBJ2-7, with D possibly TRBD1 on 6 matching bases. Trimming cost V 5 bases and J 3 bases, with 11 bases left between them. Germline-derived CDR1 and CDR2 are MNHEY and SVGAGI. This CDR3 has 13 amino acids. The CDR3 is CASSTGHLYEQYF. The CDR3 DNA sequence: TGTGCCAGCAGTACGGGACACCTCTACGAGCAGTACTTC.

The chain combines TRBV5-1 with TRBJ2-4; D is unclear. Germline V gene lookup returns CDR1 SGHRS and CDR2 YFSETQ. The ends were cut back, 0 bases at V and 1 base at J, with 5 bases in the middle. The CDR3 spans 14 residues. Here the CDR3 DNA reads TGCGCCAGCAGCTTGGACTCGGCCAAAAACATTCAGTACTTC. Encoded protein: CASSLDSAKNIQYF. The full variable domain, its missing parts supplied by reference TRBV5-1 and TRBJ2-4, is KAGVTQTPRYLIKTRGQQVTLSCSPISGHRSVSWYQQTPGQGLQFLFEYFSETQRNKGNFPGRFSGRQFSNSRSEMNVSTLELGDSALYLCASSLDSAKNIQYFGAGTRLSVL.

The chain employs TRBV5-1 and TRBJ2-4; 11 bases align to TRBD2. Trimming cost V 1 base and J 7 bases; bases outside gene matches: 7. The CDR3 runs 16 residues. Germline-derived CDR1 and CDR2 are SGHRS and YFSETQ. CDR3 nucleotides: TGCGCCAGCAGCTTGTTTATAGCGGGAGGGCCGAACATTCAGTACTTC. Translated, it gives CASSLFIAGGPNIQYF.

This chain connects TRBV5-1 to TRBJ2-1; no clear D gene. Germline CDR1 and CDR2: SGHRS and YFSETQ. V shed 5 bases and J shed 5 bases, with 14 bases lying between them. The CDR3 is 14 residues long. CDR3 bases: TGCGCCAGCAGTGTAAGGGCCCCGAACAATGAGCAGTTCTTC. This codes for CASSVRAPNNEQFF.

The chain joins TRBV6-5 to TRBJ1-1, with D possibly being TRBD1 (5 bases). The V and J ends lost 6 bases and 8 bases respectively, with 22 bases between them. Germline loops: CDR1 MNHEY, CDR2 SVGAGI. The CDR3 runs 15 residues. CDR3 loop: CASRNSGTPRGEAFF. The CDR3 DNA sequence: TGTGCCAGCAGAAACTCCGGGACGCCGCGTGGCGAAGCTTTCTTT.

This CDR3 is CASSLNSPGSYEQYF. The DNA for the CDR3 is TGTGCCAGCAGTTTAAACTCACCCGGCTCCTACGAGCAGTACTTC. The chain recombines TRBV28 with TRBJ2-7; the D is unclear. In germline, CDR1 is MDHEN, CDR2 SYDVKM. Trimming removed 2 bases from V and 0 bases from J, with 11 bases in between. This CDR3 has 15 residues.

This sequence joins TRBV7-9 and TRBJ1-4; 10 bases align to TRBD1. CDR1 and CDR2 from the germline V gene are SEHNR and FQNEAQ (reference sequence). Losses at the gene ends were 5 bases for V and 5 bases for J; bases not matched to a gene: 2. The CDR3 is 14 residues long. The CDR3: CASSLGQGNEKLFF. DNA for the CDR3: TGTGCCAGCAGCCTGGGACAGGGGAATGAAAAACTGTTTTTT.

The rearrangement joins TRBV5-1 to TRBJ2-3, with TRBD1 as a possible D gene (7 bases). CDR3 size: 17 residues. Trimming pared 4 bases from V and 0 bases from J, leaving 18 bases between. The germline V gene encodes CDR1 SGHRS and CDR2 YFSETQ. The CDR3 spells CASSHQGGGVSTDTQYF. DNA for the CDR3: TGCGCCAGCAGCCATCAGGGGGGAGGAGTGAGCACAGATACGCAGTATTTT.

The V gene is TRBV24-1, the J gene TRBJ2-7; D may be TRBD2 (6 bases). The germline gives CDR1 KGHDR, CDR2 SFDVKD. There are 15 residues in the CDR3. The germline V and J ends were trimmed by 3 bases and 4 bases, with 15 bases remaining between them. As DNA, the CDR3 is TGTGCCACCAGTGATCGGAGGGGTAAGGGTTACGAGCAGTACTTC. The encoded protein is CATSDRRGKGYEQYF.

This rearrangement joins TRBV19 to TRBJ2-7; 10 nucleotides align to TRBD2. CDR1 is LNHDA, CDR2 SQIVND, per germline (reference sequence). The CDR3 totals 14 residues. V gave up 4 bases and J gave up 6 bases; unmatched junction bases: 6. The CDR3 loop reads CASSRTSGTFEQYF. In nucleotides, the CDR3 is TGTGCCAGTAGTAGGACTAGCGGTACCTTCGAGCAGTACTTC.

The V and J genes are TRBV5-1 and TRBJ2-3; D not resolved. Germline CDR1 is SGHRS and CDR2 is YFSETQ. V was pared by 2 bases and J by 0 bases, with 10 bases between. This CDR3 spans 15 amino acids. The CDR3 region has the DNA TGCGCCAGCAGCTTTAGGCGGCCTAGCACAGATACGCAGTATTTT. Protein sequence: CASSFRRPSTDTQYF.